One and the same sample provided the 26 T cell receptor beta chains below, sequenced in a study of T cell responses to AZD1222 COVID-19 vaccine. Measured with immunoSEQ multiplex PCR; TCRdb has only the in-frame clones, and not every one. The table shows some 130,000 clones, with around 93% occurring only once. The sample consisted of peripheral blood, taken 28 days after the second AZD1222 dose. These receptors were obtained from an adult who received the AZD1222 COVID-19 vaccine.

Points on this clone: The same CDR3 also results from other DNA sequences found in this sample. This chain connects TRBV2 to TRBJ2-5; 10 bases match TRBD1. The germline gives CDR1 SNHLY, CDR2 FYNNEI. The CDR3 covers 13 residues. V dropped 6 bases and J dropped 4; count of bases not matched to a gene: 2. The CDR3 DNA follows: TGTGCCAGCAGGGGACAGGGGAGAGAGACCCAGTACTTC. This codes for CASRGQGRETQYF.

The chain couples TRBV28 to TRBJ1-2; TRBD1 might be the D (5 bases). The germline V gene has CDR1 MDHEN and CDR2 SYDVKM. The V end was cut by 3 bases, the J end by 8 bases, with 13 bases between. The CDR3 is 13 amino acids. The DNA for the CDR3 is TGTGCCAGCAGTTTGCAGGGCCTTAGGGGCTACACCTTC. Translating it yields CASSLQGLRGYTF.

This chain joins TRBV6-5 and TRBJ2-6; D unresolved. Germline lookup yields CDR1 MNHEY and CDR2 SVGAGI. The CDR3 is made up of 14 amino acids. The ends were cut back, 10 bases at V and 2 bases at J, with 12 bases in the middle. CDR3 DNA sequence: TGTGCCACCCGAAGGAGTCCTGGGGCCAACGTCCTGACTTTC. Its translation is CATRRSPGANVLTF.

The chain uses TRBV7-2 and TRBJ1-4; 8 bases are shared with TRBD1. CDR1 and CDR2 (germline): SGHTA, FQGNSA. V lost 2 bases to trimming and J lost 2 bases; unmatched junction nucleotides: 4. The CDR3 length is 16 residues. CDR3 nucleotides: TGTGCCAGCAGCTTACAGGGGGCATCGACTAATGAAAAACTGTTTTTT. Translation: CASSLQGASTNEKLFF.

V is TRBV9 and J is TRBJ1-6; D is undetermined. V was clipped by 0 bases and J by 6 bases, with 10 bases between them. CDR3 length equals 15 residues. In germline, CDR1 is SGDLS, CDR2 YYNGEE. The CDR3, as DNA: TGTGCCAGCAGCGTAGCTACAAGGGCTAATTCACCCCTCCACTTT. Protein sequence: CASSVATRANSPLHF.

The CDR3 DNA reads TGTGCCAGCAGTTTTTGGGACTCGTACAATGAGCAGTTCTTC. It encodes CASSFWDSYNEQFF. V and J are TRBV27 and TRBJ2-1; weak D call: TRBD2 (6 bases). The germline gives CDR1 MNHEY, CDR2 SMNVEV (reference sequence). The CDR3 is 14 residues long. Between the trimmed V and J ends, which lost 3 bases and 4 bases, there was a span of 10 bases.

V gene TRBV5-1 combines with J gene TRBJ2-1; TRBD2 is a possible D gene (6 bases). The germline V gene encodes CDR1 SGHRS and CDR2 YFSETQ. V was shortened by 0 bases and J by 5 bases, with 12 bases between the two germline ends. This CDR3 is 15 amino acids long. The CDR3 reads CASSLGLALNNEQFF. The CDR3 bases are TGCGCCAGCAGCTTGGGGCTAGCGCTAAACAATGAGCAGTTCTTC. The whole variable domain, filled in from reference TRBV5-1 and TRBJ2-1, reads KAGVTQTPRYLIKTRGQQVTLSCSPISGHRSVSWYQQTPGQGLQFLFEYFSETQRNKGNFPGRFSGRQFSNSRSEMNVSTLELGDSALYLCASSLGLALNNEQFFGPGTRLTVL.

This rearrangement joins TRBV4-3 to TRBJ1-1; the D is unclear. The germline V and J ends were trimmed by 0 bases and 7 bases, with 15 bases remaining between them. The germline V gene has CDR1 LGHNA and CDR2 YSLEER. This CDR3 spans 15 amino acids. In nucleotides, the CDR3 is TGCGCCAGCAGCCAAGAATGGGGAGATGGTCGTGAAGCTTTCTTT. The encoded protein is CASSQEWGDGREAFF.

The rearrangement joins TRBV29-1 to TRBJ2-7; D possibly matches TRBD1 or TRBD2 (5 bases each). Between the trimmed V and J ends, which lost 6 bases and 5 bases, there was a span of 14 bases. The length of the CDR3 is 12 residues. Germline CDR1 SQVTM, CDR2 ANQGSEA. The CDR3 bases are TGCAGCGTAGAGGGGCGGAGTGACGAGCAGTACTTC. It codes for CSVEGRSDEQYF.

The rearrangement uses TRBV10-3 and TRBJ1-1, with a weak D call TRBD1 (6 bases). The V gene lost 0 bases and the J gene lost 4 bases, with 12 bases spanning the gap. The CDR3 extends over 15 amino acids. Germline CDR1 reads ENHRY; CDR2 reads SYGVKD. The CDR3 sequence: CAISESPRGATEAFF. Written as DNA, the CDR3 is TGTGCCATCAGTGAGTCACCCAGGGGCGCCACTGAAGCTTTCTTT.

This rearrangement joins TRBV7-9 to TRBJ2-1, with D maybe TRBD1 (6 bases). The V and J ends lost 0 bases and 14 bases respectively, with 14 bases between them. The CDR3 runs to 13 residues. Germline V gene sequence: CDR1 SEHNR, CDR2 FQNEAQ (reference sequence). CDR3 protein: CASSLAWDIGEFF. CDR3 sequence (DNA): TGTGCCAGCAGCTTAGCCTGGGACATCGGGGAGTTCTTC.

The gene calls are TRBV9 and TRBJ2-5; D is undetermined. CDR1 is SGDLS and CDR2 is YYNGEE in the germline V gene. This CDR3 has 13 amino acids. Trimming took off 4 bases at V and 5 bases at J, with 12 bases between the two ends. In DNA, the CDR3 is TGTGCCAGCAGCCCTAGTGGGGTTGAGACCCAGTACTTC. This codes for CASSPSGVETQYF.

The J gene is TRBJ2-1, the V gene TRBV24-1; TRBD2 matches 14 bases. The CDR3 sequence is 19 residues long. Trimming removed 4 bases from V and 6 bases from J; junction bases left unmatched: 13. The germline gives CDR1 KGHDR, CDR2 SFDVKD. The CDR3 here is CATSEAGGTSGGYLNEQFF. DNA for the CDR3: TGTGCCACCAGTGAGGCTGGTGGGACTAGCGGGGGCTACCTCAATGAGCAGTTCTTC.

The rearrangement links TRBV7-3 to TRBJ1-2; the D gene is possibly TRBD1 (5 bases). Trimming pared 1 base from V and 4 bases from J, leaving 13 bases between. Germline CDR1 SGHTA, CDR2 FQGTGA. CDR3 length equals 15 residues. The CDR3 DNA reads as TGTGCCAGCAGCTTAAAGGGGAAAGGAATCTATGGCTACACCTTC. This gives the protein CASSLKGKGIYGYTF.

A single count supports this clone. The chain carries TRBV6-5 and TRBJ1-4; no definite D call. V was trimmed by 5 bases and J by 7 bases, leaving 14 bases between them. CDR1 and CDR2 (germline): MNHEY, SVGAGI. The CDR3 totals 14 residues. CDR3 nucleotides: TGTGCCAGCAGTCCGGCCCTTAGCAGTGAAAAACTGTTTTTT. Protein sequence: CASSPALSSEKLFF.

V gene TRBV28 combines with J gene TRBJ2-3, with a possible D match to TRBD1 (5 bases). This CDR3 is built from 15 residues. Trimming shortened V by 5 bases and J by 4 bases, and 16 bases separated the two germline ends. Germline loops: CDR1 MDHEN, CDR2 SYDVKM. This chain's CDR3 is CASSTRVQGPDTQYF. The CDR3 DNA is TGTGCCAGCAGTACCCGGGTCCAGGGCCCAGATACGCAGTATTTT.

This rearrangement joins TRBV12-3 or TRBV12-4 to TRBJ1-1; D is undetermined. The V and J ends lost 4 bases and 1 base respectively, with 7 bases between them. The CDR3 contains 13 residues. CDR3 coding DNA: TGTGCCAGCAGTTCCTTTGAGAACACTGAAGCTTTCTTT. The encoded protein is CASSSFENTEAFF.

The chain uses TRBV14 and TRBJ2-5, with D perhaps assigned TRBD1 or TRBD2 (5 bases each). The CDR3 is 13 amino acids. Germline CDR1 and CDR2: SGHDN and FVKESK. V dropped 2 bases and J dropped 5 bases, with 9 bases sitting between them. This CDR3 reads CASSQPGSETQYF. The CDR3 bases are TGTGCCAGCAGCCAACCAGGGAGCGAGACCCAGTACTTC.

The chain employs TRBV7-9 and TRBJ2-1, with TRBD2 identical over 12 bases. V trimming: 4 bases; J trimming: 10 bases; junction bases outside the gene matches: 11. The CDR3 sequence is 16 residues long. Germline CDR1 SEHNR, CDR2 FQNEAQ (reference sequence). CDR3 protein: CASSSRLAGDPDEQFF. The DNA of the CDR3 is TGTGCCAGCAGCTCAAGACTAGCGGGAGACCCGGACGAGCAGTTCTTC.

The J gene is TRBJ1-1, the V gene TRBV6-5, with D unclear. Germline loops: CDR1 MNHEY, CDR2 SVGAGI. The germline V and J ends were trimmed by 0 bases and 0 bases, with 8 bases remaining between them. This CDR3 is 15 amino acids long. CDR3 in DNA: TGTGCCAGCAGTTACTCCGGGGTCATGAACACTGAAGCTTTCTTT. As protein: CASSYSGVMNTEAFF.

V gene TRBV6-5 combines with J gene TRBJ1-5; D unresolved. CDR1 and CDR2 (germline): MNHEY, SVGAGI. CDR3 size: 13 residues. Trimming removed 6 bases from V and 0 bases from J, with 6 bases in between. CDR3 amino acids: CASRMYSNQPQHF. CDR3 DNA sequence: TGTGCCAGCAGGATGTATAGCAATCAGCCCCAGCATTTT.

The chain employs TRBV28 and TRBJ2-6; a weak D match, TRBD2 (6 bases). Trimming pared 6 bases from V and 4 bases from J, leaving 16 bases between. The CDR3 contains 16 residues. Per germline, CDR1 MDHEN and CDR2 SYDVKM. The CDR3 nucleotides are TGTGCCAGCAGAGAGAGTCTGGGAGGAGGGGCCAACGTCCTGACTTTC. This gives the protein CASRESLGGGANVLTF.

This chain links TRBV6-2 or TRBV6-3 with TRBJ2-1; 13 bases agree with TRBD2. Trimming took 6 bases from V and 6 from J; bases not matched to a gene: 11. CDR1 and CDR2 from the germline V gene are MNHEY and SVGEGT. CDR3 length: 17 amino acids. The CDR3 region is CASSSGLAGAPSNEQFF. Written as DNA, the CDR3 is TGTGCCAGCAGCTCCGGACTAGCGGGAGCCCCCAGCAATGAGCAGTTCTTC.

This chain connects TRBV2 to TRBJ1-1, with D possibly being TRBD1 (5 bases). CDR3 length equals 15 residues. Trimming removed 6 bases from V and 1 base from J, with 15 bases in between. The germline CDR1 and CDR2 sequences are SNHLY and FYNNEI. CDR3 protein: CASRGRAGQNTEAFF. Written as DNA, the CDR3 is TGTGCCAGCAGGGGGAGGGCAGGGCAGAACACTGAAGCTTTCTTT.

CDR3 loop: CAWRGLAGAADTQYF. The CDR3 DNA follows: TGTGCCTGGAGGGGACTAGCGGGAGCGGCAGATACGCAGTATTTT. V gene TRBV30 combines with J gene TRBJ2-3, with TRBD2 matching 14 bases. Germline assignment: CDR1 GTSNPN and CDR2 SVGIG (reference sequence). Trimming cost V 3 bases and J 4 bases; bases outside gene matches: 3. The CDR3 consists of 15 residues.

This clone appeared a single time. In DNA form, the CDR3 reads TGTGCCAGCAGTTCCCCCCCCTCCTACGAGCAGTACTTC. Its translation is CASSSPPSYEQYF. The genes are TRBV28 and TRBJ2-7; D not certain. The CDR3 runs to 13 residues. Looked up from germline, CDR1 is MDHEN and CDR2 is SYDVKM. V was clipped by 4 bases and J by 0 bases, with 7 bases between them.